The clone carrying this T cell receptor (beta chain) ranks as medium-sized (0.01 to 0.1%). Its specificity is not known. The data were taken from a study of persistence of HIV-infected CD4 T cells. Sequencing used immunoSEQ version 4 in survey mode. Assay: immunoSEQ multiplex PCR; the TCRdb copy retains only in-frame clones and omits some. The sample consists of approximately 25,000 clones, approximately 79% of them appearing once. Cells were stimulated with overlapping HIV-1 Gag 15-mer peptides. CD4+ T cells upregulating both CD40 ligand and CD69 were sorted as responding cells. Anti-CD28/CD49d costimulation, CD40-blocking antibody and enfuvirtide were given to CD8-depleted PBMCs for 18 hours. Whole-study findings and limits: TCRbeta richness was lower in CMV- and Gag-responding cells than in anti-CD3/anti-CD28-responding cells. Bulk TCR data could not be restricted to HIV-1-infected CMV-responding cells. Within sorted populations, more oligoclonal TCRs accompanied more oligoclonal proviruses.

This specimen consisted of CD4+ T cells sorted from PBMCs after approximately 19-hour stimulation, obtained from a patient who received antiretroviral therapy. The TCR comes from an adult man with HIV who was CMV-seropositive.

CDR3 loop: CASSSWGSSGTGRSGYTF. In nucleotides, the CDR3 is TGTGCCAGCAGCTCTTGGGGGTCTTCCGGGACAGGGCGCTCTGGCTACACCTTC. The chain carries TRBV7-9 and TRBJ1-2; 9 bases agree with TRBD1. This CDR3 spans 18 amino acids. V trimming: 4 bases; J trimming: 7 bases; junction bases outside the gene matches: 19. Germline assignment: CDR1 SEHNR and CDR2 FQNEAQ (reference sequence).